Below are 32 T cell receptor beta chains sequenced from a single sample in a study of blood T cell repertoires in COVID-19. Repertoires were generated with immunoSEQ multiplex PCR, while TCRdb's copy carries only in-frame clones and drops some. The repertoire consists of about 84,000 clones, with 90% to 95% occurring once and the leading ten covering more than 4%. Sequenced input: peripheral blood. The receptors were gathered from a human donor with active COVID-19. The donor label of this sample is uncertain.

This rearrangement joins TRBV18 to TRBJ1-2; D possibly corresponds to TRBD1 (6 bases). The CDR3 has 15 amino acids. Germline lookup yields CDR1 KGHSH and CDR2 LQKENI. V shed 6 bases and J shed 6 bases, with 20 bases lying between them. CDR3 sequence reads: CASSQNRRAGDGYTF. The CDR3 DNA reads TGTGCCAGCTCTCAAAACCGCCGGGCAGGGGATGGCTACACCTTC. The whole variable domain, filled in from reference TRBV18 and TRBJ1-2, reads NAGVMQNPRHLVRRRGQEARLRCSPMKGHSHVYWYRQLPEEGLKFMVYLQKENIIDESGMPKERFSAEFPKEGPSILRIQQVVRGDSAAYFCASSQNRRAGDGYTFGSGTRLTVV.

V is TRBV28 and J is TRBJ1-1, with TRBD1 identical over 7 bases. Trimming took 1 base from V and 5 from J; bases not matched to a gene: 7. In germline, CDR1 is MDHEN, CDR2 SYDVKM. The CDR3 covers 15 residues. Written as DNA, the CDR3 is TGTGCCAGCAGTTTATACCCACAGGGGAGTACTGAAGCTTTCTTT. Translation gives CASSLYPQGSTEAFF.

CDR3 nucleotides: TGTGCCAGTAGCGCCCCTAGCGGGGGGGTGTCAGATACGCAGTATTTT. Protein sequence: CASSAPSGGVSDTQYF. The chain links TRBV19 to TRBJ2-3; 12 bases are a match to TRBD2. Germline V gene lookup returns CDR1 LNHDA and CDR2 SQIVND (reference sequence). J gave up 4 bases and V 6 bases, and 8 bases lay outside the gene matches. There are 16 residues in the CDR3.

The V call is TRBV7-9, the J call TRBJ2-1; TRBD1 agrees at 9 bases. The V gene end was trimmed by 3 bases and the J gene end by 4 bases; junction bases not matched to a gene: 4. Per germline, CDR1 SEHNR and CDR2 FQNEAQ (reference sequence). CDR3 length: 15 residues. CDR3 nucleotide sequence: TGTGCCAGCAGCTTGGGGACAGGGAAGTACAATGAGCAGTTCTTC. Its translation: CASSLGTGKYNEQFF.

This rearrangement joins TRBV2 to TRBJ2-1; weak D call: TRBD2 (6 bases). The CDR3 length is 15 residues. V gave up 7 bases and J gave up 9 bases, with 22 bases separating them. Germline CDR1 SNHLY, CDR2 FYNNEI. The CDR3 nucleotides are TGTGCCAGCATGGAGGGGTTCCAAATCGGCGCTGAGCAGTTCTTC. As protein: CASMEGFQIGAEQFF.

This clone occurred once. The CDR3 region is CASSHRQGAPLWQYF. CDR3 nucleotides: TGTGCCAGCAGTCACCGACAGGGGGCCCCCCTTTGGCAGTACTTC. This rearrangement joins TRBV5-6 to TRBJ2-7, with 10 bases aligning to TRBD1. J was trimmed by 9 bases and V by 5 bases; bases with no gene match: 14. Germline assignment: CDR1 SGHDT and CDR2 YYEEEE. The CDR3 covers 15 residues.

The V call is TRBV24-1, the J call TRBJ2-7; D might be TRBD1 (5 bases). Germline CDR1 KGHDR, CDR2 SFDVKD. The CDR3 is 13 residues long. Trimming took 5 bases from V and 7 from J, leaving 14 bases between them. CDR3 sequence reads: CATSGDSPWEQYF. The CDR3 DNA reads as TGTGCCACCAGTGGCGACAGTCCGTGGGAGCAGTACTTC.

V is TRBV25-1 and J is TRBJ1-1; no definite D call. Looked up from germline, CDR1 is MGHDK and CDR2 is SYGVNS. The CDR3 totals 13 residues. V was shortened by 7 bases and J by 3 bases, with 12 bases between the two germline ends. CDR3 region: CASIDGQHTEAFF. CDR3 nucleotide sequence: TGTGCCAGCATAGATGGGCAACACACTGAAGCTTTCTTT.

This sequence joins TRBV5-8 and TRBJ1-5; TRBD1 agrees at 9 bases. V lost 6 bases to trimming and J lost 4 bases; unmatched junction nucleotides: 11. From germline, CDR1 is SGHTS and CDR2 YDEGEE. This CDR3 comprises 16 residues. This chain's CDR3 is CASNKQPGQGNQPQHF. The CDR3 DNA sequence: TGTGCCAGCAACAAACAACCGGGACAGGGAAATCAGCCCCAGCATTTT.

V is TRBV6-5 and J is TRBJ2-5; 11 nucleotides align to TRBD2. The germline gives CDR1 MNHEY, CDR2 SVGAGI. V lost 11 bases, J lost 9 bases, and 11 bases stayed unmatched. The CDR3 has 13 amino acids. The CDR3 sequence: CALVAGGRAAQYF. Written as DNA, the CDR3 is TGTGCCCTGGTAGCGGGAGGGAGGGCGGCCCAGTACTTC.

The chain carries TRBV29-1 and TRBJ2-7, with D uncertain. Per germline, CDR1 SQVTM and CDR2 ANQGSEA. Trimming took off 6 bases at V and 6 bases at J, with 15 bases between the two ends. The CDR3 is 12 amino acids. CDR3 sequence reads: CSVREVTTEQYF. The CDR3 nucleotides read TGCAGCGTACGTGAGGTCACTACCGAGCAGTACTTC.

The chain carries TRBV2 and TRBJ2-5, with D possibly TRBD1 on 5 matching bases. Germline lookup yields CDR1 SNHLY and CDR2 FYNNEI. The CDR3 loop spans 13 amino acids. The V end lost 8 bases, the J end lost 5 bases, and 15 bases lay between the germline ends. CDR3 coding DNA: TGTGCCAGCCTGGGGCAAACTAAGGAGACCCAGTACTTC. This translates into CASLGQTKETQYF.

V gene TRBV4-2 combines with J gene TRBJ2-7, with a possible D match to TRBD1 (8 bases). V was pared by 0 bases and J by 7 bases, with 13 bases between. CDR3 size: 14 residues. Germline loops: CDR1 LGHNA, CDR2 YNFKEQ. CDR3 in amino acids: CASSQDTGGGEQYF. DNA of the CDR3: TGTGCCAGCAGCCAAGATACAGGGGGAGGGGAGCAGTACTTC.

This clone was counted a single time. V gene TRBV6-5 combines with J gene TRBJ1-4, with TRBD1 matching 8 bases. Trimming at V came to 6 bases and at J to 3 bases, leaving 3 bases not matched to a gene. Germline values: CDR1 MNHEY, CDR2 SVGAGI. This CDR3 is 14 amino acids long. The CDR3 spells CASSRGQANEKLFF. The CDR3 DNA follows: TGTGCCAGCAGCCGGGGACAGGCTAATGAAAAACTGTTTTTT.

The V call is TRBV5-1, the J call TRBJ2-3, with D perhaps TRBD1 (6 bases). This CDR3 spans 16 amino acids. Trimming removed 0 bases at V and 4 bases at J, with 15 bases between. Per the germline V gene, CDR1 is SGHRS and CDR2 is YFSETQ. The CDR3 region is CASSLEQGARADTQYF. CDR3 DNA: TGCGCCAGCAGCTTGGAACAGGGAGCAAGGGCAGATACGCAGTATTTT.

The chain joins TRBV4-1 to TRBJ2-5, with D possibly being TRBD1 (5 bases). CDR3 size: 14 residues. Germline CDR1 is MGHRA and CDR2 is YSYEKL. The V end lost 0 bases, the J end lost 5 bases, and 10 bases lay between the germline ends. CDR3 region: CASSQEDTGETQYF. In DNA, the CDR3 is TGCGCCAGCAGCCAAGAGGACACCGGGGAGACCCAGTACTTC.

For this clone: Different DNA sequences within this sample yield the same CDR3. CDR3 loop: CASSRGGAPAYEQYF. The CDR3 DNA reads as TGTGCCAGCAGCCGGGGAGGGGCCCCGGCTTACGAGCAGTACTTC. V usage is TRBV28 and J usage is TRBJ2-7; TRBD2 aligns across 7 bases. The length of the CDR3 is 15 residues. V shed 6 bases, J shed 4 bases, and the junction held 12 bases outside the gene matches. Germline assignment: CDR1 MDHEN and CDR2 SYDVKM.

The chain combines TRBV19 with TRBJ2-7; 9 bases align to TRBD2. V shed 1 base, J shed 0 bases, and the junction held 13 bases outside the gene matches. The CDR3 covers 19 residues. CDR1 and CDR2 from the germline V gene are LNHDA and SQIVND (reference sequence). CDR3 nucleotides: TGTGCCAGTAGTATAGGGACAGGAGTAGCGGGAGCTACCTCCTACGAGCAGTACTTC. It specifies CASSIGTGVAGATSYEQYF.

The genes are TRBV5-1 and TRBJ1-3; D uncertain. Germline V gene data show CDR1 as SGHRS and CDR2 as YFSETQ. The CDR3 is made up of 18 amino acids. Deletions cut 3 bases from V and 3 bases from J, with 22 bases between. For the CDR3, the DNA is TGCGCCAGCAGCTCGAGCCCCACGGGAGTAACTTTTGGAAACACCATATATTTT. This codes for CASSSSPTGVTFGNTIYF.

The chain carries TRBV10-3 and TRBJ2-7; 10 nucleotides agree with TRBD1. The CDR3 spans 13 residues. Germline CDR1 ENHRY, CDR2 SYGVKD. J lost 3 bases, V lost 8 bases, and 4 bases had no gene match. CDR3 DNA: TGTGCCATCGGGGGGACAGGGGACTACGAGCAGTACTTC. The encoded protein is CAIGGTGDYEQYF.

This chain joins TRBV28 and TRBJ2-7; D unclear. V lost 3 bases and J 3 bases, leaving 15 bases between the germline ends. The CDR3 extends over 15 amino acids. The V gene's germline CDR1 is MDHEN and CDR2 SYDVKM. CDR3 bases: TGTGCCAGCAGTTTCGGGTCGGTCAGTAGCTACGAGCAGTACTTC. Amino acid sequence: CASSFGSVSSYEQYF.

The rearrangement uses TRBV6-6 and TRBJ2-7; TRBD2 aligns across 13 bases. This CDR3 comprises 15 residues. Germline V gene data show CDR1 as MNHNY and CDR2 as SVGAGI (reference sequence). After removal of 6 bases from V and 7 bases from J, the junction contained 9 bases not matched to a gene. CDR3 DNA sequence: TGTGCCAGCAGGCGAACACTAGCGGGAGGGGAAGAGCAGTACTTC. Protein sequence: CASRRTLAGGEEQYF.

The V and J genes are TRBV27 and TRBJ2-7; unclear D gene. Germline CDR1 and CDR2: MNHEY and SMNVEV (reference sequence). This CDR3 region has 14 residues. V lost 0 bases, J lost 1 base, and 7 bases lay in between. The CDR3 coding sequence is TGTGCCAGCAGTTTATCCCCTCGGTCCTACGAGCAGTACTTC. Amino acids: CASSLSPRSYEQYF.

This clone was found a few times. The V gene is TRBV7-2, the J gene TRBJ2-5, with D possibly being TRBD1 (6 bases). The germline CDR1 and CDR2 sequences are SGHTA and FQGNSA. The CDR3 has 15 amino acids. The V gene lost 2 bases and the J gene lost 2 bases, with 12 bases spanning the gap. CDR3 DNA sequence: TGTGCCAGCAGCTTATTGTGGGGGCAGCAAGAGACCCAGTACTTC. Protein product: CASSLLWGQQETQYF.

V is TRBV5-1 and J is TRBJ1-4, with 7 nucleotides matching TRBD1. CDR1 and CDR2 (germline): SGHRS, YFSETQ. The CDR3 length is 14 residues. The trim removed 4 bases at V and 6 bases at J, leaving 6 bases unmatched. Here the CDR3 DNA reads TGCGCCAGCAGCCTCCGACAGGGATATGAAAAACTGTTTTTT. Its protein product is CASSLRQGYEKLFF. Based on the CDR3 plus reference TRBV5-1 and TRBJ1-4, the full variable domain is KAGVTQTPRYLIKTRGQQVTLSCSPISGHRSVSWYQQTPGQGLQFLFEYFSETQRNKGNFPGRFSGRQFSNSRSEMNVSTLELGDSALYLCASSLRQGYEKLFFGSGTQLSVL.

The chain employs TRBV24-1 and TRBJ2-7, with D possibly TRBD2 on 6 matching bases. The CDR3 runs to 18 residues. Germline lookup yields CDR1 KGHDR and CDR2 SFDVKD. Trimming cost V 5 bases and J 0 bases, with 22 bases left between them. CDR3 protein: CATSGSYRDSKNSYEQYF. CDR3 coding DNA: TGTGCCACCAGTGGAAGTTACCGGGACTCGAAAAACTCCTACGAGCAGTACTTC.

The chain carries TRBV5-4 and TRBJ1-4; D ambiguous. V was shortened by 4 bases and J by 8 bases, with 21 bases between the two germline ends. Looked up from germline, CDR1 is SGHNT and CDR2 is YYREEE (reference sequence). The CDR3 sequence is 16 residues long. CDR3 bases: TGTGCCAGCAGCGAGGGAGGGCGGTCGATGAGAGAAAAACTGTTTTTT. Translating it yields CASSEGGRSMREKLFF.

This chain uses TRBV6-5 with TRBJ2-3, with unresolved D. The CDR3 loop spans 14 amino acids. Trimming shortened V by 1 base and J by 2 bases, and 7 bases separated the two germline ends. CDR1 is MNHEY and CDR2 is SVGAGI in the germline V gene. The CDR3 spells CASSYLLPTDTQYF. The CDR3 bases are TGTGCCAGCAGTTACTTGCTACCCACAGATACGCAGTATTTT.

The chain combines TRBV24-1 with TRBJ2-2; D might be TRBD1 (5 bases). V dropped 5 bases and J dropped 3 bases, with 9 bases sitting between them. This CDR3 region has 14 residues. CDR1 is KGHDR and CDR2 is SFDVKD in the germline V gene. CDR3 loop: CATSAMTDTGELFF. Written as DNA, the CDR3 is TGTGCCACCAGTGCTATGACAGACACCGGGGAGCTGTTTTTT.

This rearrangement joins TRBV6-6 to TRBJ1-5; the D gene is possibly TRBD1 (6 bases). This CDR3 spans 16 amino acids. The V and J ends lost 6 bases and 1 base respectively, with 16 bases between them. Germline CDR1 and CDR2: MNHNY and SVGAGI (reference sequence). The CDR3 bases are TGTGCCAGCAGCCGAACGACAGGATCCAGCAATCAGCCCCAGCATTTT. Amino acid sequence: CASSRTTGSSNQPQHF.

The chain joins TRBV9 to TRBJ2-7; D ambiguous. V dropped 0 bases and J dropped 3 bases, with 13 bases sitting between them. The CDR3 totals 15 residues. Germline assignment: CDR1 SGDLS and CDR2 YYNGEE. CDR3 DNA: TGTGCCAGCAGCGTAGGTGGCACGACGGGCTACGAGCAGTACTTC. Amino acids: CASSVGGTTGYEQYF. Full variable domain (remainder filled in from reference TRBV9 and TRBJ2-7): DSGVTQTPKHLITATGQRVTLRCSPRSGDLSVYWYQQSLDQGLQFLIQYYNGEERAKGNILERFSAQQFPDLHSELNLSSLELGDSALYFCASSVGGTTGYEQYFGPGTRLTVT.

This chain connects TRBV15 to TRBJ2-1; no clear D gene. The CDR3 has 16 residues. Germline V gene data show CDR1 as LNHNV and CDR2 as YYDKDF (reference sequence). V was trimmed by 1 base and J by 3 bases, leaving 13 bases between them. CDR3 nucleotide sequence: TGTGCCACCAGCAGAGTTGGTCGGAGTAACTACAATGAGCAGTTCTTC. It translates to CATSRVGRSNYNEQFF. Drawing the rest from reference TRBV15 and TRBJ2-1, the complete variable domain is DAMVIQNPRYQVTQFGKPVTLSCSQTLNHNVMYWYQQKSSQAPKLLFHYYDKDFNNEADTPDNFQSRRPNTSFCFLDIRSPGLGDTAMYLCATSRVGRSNYNEQFFGPGTRLTVL.